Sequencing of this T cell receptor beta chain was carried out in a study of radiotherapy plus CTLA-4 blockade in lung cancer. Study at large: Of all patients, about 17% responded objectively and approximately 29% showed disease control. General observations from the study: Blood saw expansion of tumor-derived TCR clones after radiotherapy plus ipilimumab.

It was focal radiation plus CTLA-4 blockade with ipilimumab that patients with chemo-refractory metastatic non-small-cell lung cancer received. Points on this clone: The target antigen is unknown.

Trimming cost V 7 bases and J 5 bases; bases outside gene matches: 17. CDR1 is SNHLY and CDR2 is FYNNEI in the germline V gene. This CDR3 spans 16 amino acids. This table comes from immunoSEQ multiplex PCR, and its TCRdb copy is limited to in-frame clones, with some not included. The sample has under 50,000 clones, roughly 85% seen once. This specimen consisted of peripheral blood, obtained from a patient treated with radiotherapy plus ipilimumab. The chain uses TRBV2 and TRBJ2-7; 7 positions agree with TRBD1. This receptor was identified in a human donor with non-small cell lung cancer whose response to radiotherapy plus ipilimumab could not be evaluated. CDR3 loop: CASTLRMRQGAHEQYF. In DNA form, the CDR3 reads TGTGCCAGCACCTTGCGAATGCGACAGGGAGCCCACGAGCAGTACTTC.